These T cell receptor beta chains were read from a single sample in a study of CD8+CD57+ T cells in acquired aplastic anemia. A single record per CDR3 protein comes from TCRdb applying MiXCR to the reads. The sample consists of roughly 180,000 distinct CDR3 sequences, less than 50% of them appearing once. The sequenced material came from sorted CD4+, CD8+, or CD8+CD57+ T cells (not recorded which) from PBMCs. These receptors originate from a human donor with aplastic anemia. The CDR3 runs from the conserved cysteine through the conserved F or W. The order of the fields is V gene, D gene, clone size, J gene, CDR3 DNA, CDR3 protein. A D gene is named only where the DNA matches it firmly. Clone size, where shown, is once, few, many, or a class for clones that have expanded.

>TRBV25-1|NA|NA|TRBJ1-2
TGTGCCAGCAGTGAATCCTCCAAACGGGGCGCCATCTATGGCTACACCTTC
CASSESSKRGAIYGYTF
>TRBV19|TRBD1|NA|TRBJ1-2
TGTGCCAGTACGGACAGGGGGCGACGGGGCTACACCTTC
CASTDRGRRGYTF
>TRBV6-1|NA|NA|TRBJ1-6
TGTGCCAGCTCTTGGACCTCCTATAATTCACCCCTCCACTTT
CASSWTSYNSPLHF
>TRBV7-3|NA|many|TRBJ2-2
TGTGCCAGCAGGACAGGTGACACGAACACCGGGGAGCTGTTTTTT
CASRTGDTNTGELFF
>TRBV6-2/TRBV6-3|NA|NA|TRBJ1-2
TGTGCCAGCATGGGAGGCGCACACTATGGCTACACCTTC
CASMGGAHYGYTF
>TRBV5-4|NA|NA|TRBJ2-3
TGTGCCAGCAGTCCGGGTGGGGCAAGGACAGATACGCAGTATTTT
CASSPGGARTDTQYF
>TRBV7-6|TRBD1|NA|TRBJ2-2
TGTGCCAGCAGCTTTACCACGGGACAGGGATACACCGGGGAGCTGTTTTTT
CASSFTTGQGYTGELFF
>TRBV13|NA|few|TRBJ1-2
TGTGCCAGCAGCTTAACAGAATTCAACTATGGCTACACCTTC
CASSLTEFNYGYTF
>TRBV7-9|NA|many|TRBJ2-1
TGTGCCAGCAGCTTACCCCAGGGGGAGCAGTTCTTC
CASSLPQGEQFF
>TRBV9|TRBD2|NA|TRBJ2-7
TGTGCCAGCAGTGGGACTAGCGGGACGGGGTACGAGCAGTACTTC
CASSGTSGTGYEQYF
>TRBV18|TRBD1|NA|TRBJ2-7
TGTGCCAGCTCACCTCGGGACAGGGGGCTCCACGAGCAGTACTTC
CASSPRDRGLHEQYF
>TRBV10-3|NA|NA|TRBJ1-1
TGTGCCATCAGGGCCCAGGGAAGCACTGAAGCTTTCTTT
CAIRAQGSTEAFF
>TRBV29-1|NA|NA|TRBJ1-1
TGCAGCGTGAGAGAACAGGGTTTGGTCACTGAAGCTTTCTTT
CSVREQGLVTEAFF
>TRBV15|NA|many|TRBJ2-5
TGTGCCACCAGTGGCGGGGCTGGGGGAGAGACCCAGTACTTC
CATSGGAGGETQYF